Each of the 20 T cell receptor beta chains below was sequenced from the same sample in a study of immune evolution from preneoplasia to lung adenocarcinoma. Profiling relied on immunoSEQ multiplex PCR, and the TCRdb table lists in-frame clones only, not all of them. The sample shows about 14,000 clones, about 80% of them seen only once. Sequences were obtained from FFPE minimally invasive lung adenocarcinoma tissue. Receptors originate from a person aged 55-80 years with lung adenocarcinoma.

Here the CDR3 reads CASSLRIPGGLVPRVDGYTF. The CDR3 DNA reads as TGTGCCAGCAGCTTAAGAATCCCGGGGGGCTTAGTTCCTAGAGTTGATGGCTACACCTTC. The chain employs TRBV5-4 and TRBJ1-2; TRBD1 might be the D (6 bases). Germline CDR1 and CDR2: SGHNT and YYREEE (reference sequence). This CDR3 has 20 residues. The V end lost 2 bases, the J end lost 6 bases, and 32 bases lay between the germline ends.

The chain combines TRBV5-5 with TRBJ2-3; 12 bases are shared with TRBD1. The V gene end was trimmed by 4 bases and the J gene end by 8 bases; junction bases not matched to a gene: 8. CDR1 and CDR2 from the germline V gene are SGHKS and YYEKEE (reference sequence). CDR3 size: 15 residues. For the CDR3, the DNA is TGTGCCAGCAGCCCACCGGGACAGGGGGCGCGTACGCAGTATTTT. It translates to CASSPPGQGARTQYF.

The rearrangement links TRBV28 to TRBJ1-2, with TRBD1 matching over 7 bases. The CDR3 is 13 amino acids. The germline CDR1 and CDR2 sequences are MDHEN and SYDVKM. V lost 5 bases, J lost 8 bases, and 8 bases stayed unmatched. CDR3: CASSPDRVLGYTF. CDR3 DNA: TGTGCCAGCAGTCCAGACAGGGTTTTGGGCTACACCTTC.

CDR3 loop: CASSGQSGREESETQYF. CDR3 sequence (DNA): TGTGCCAGCAGTGGCCAATCGGGACGGGAGGAATCGGAGACCCAGTACTTC. J is TRBJ2-5 and V is TRBV25-1, with 7 bases fitting TRBD2. This CDR3 spans 17 amino acids. V shed 4 bases and J 5 bases; nucleotides not matched to a gene: 16. Germline V gene data show CDR1 as MGHDK and CDR2 as SYGVNS.

The chain is built from TRBV28 and TRBJ2-6; D is perhaps TRBD1 (6 bases). Germline V lookup: CDR1 MDHEN, CDR2 SYDVKM. The CDR3 is 14 amino acids. Trimming stripped 6 bases from V and 4 bases from J, with 10 bases between. CDR3 protein: CASRDRSGANVLTF. The CDR3 bases are TGTGCCAGCAGGGACAGATCCGGGGCCAACGTCCTGACTTTC.

The V call is TRBV29-1, the J call TRBJ2-5, with D possibly being TRBD2 (5 bases). Trimming pared 6 bases from V and 5 bases from J, leaving 10 bases between. This CDR3 is 11 amino acids long. Germline V lookup: CDR1 SQVTM, CDR2 ANQGSEA. In nucleotides, the CDR3 is TGCAGCGTCGGGGTGTCGGAGACCCAGTACTTC. This gives the protein CSVGVSETQYF.

The V call is TRBV5-4, the J call TRBJ2-7; D tentatively reads TRBD1 or TRBD2 (5 bases each). The CDR3 has 15 amino acids. The V end lost 5 bases, the J end lost 6 bases, and 21 bases lay between the germline ends. Per germline, CDR1 SGHNT and CDR2 YYREEE (reference sequence). The chain's CDR3 is CASSSGTLSSFEQYF. CDR3 coding DNA: TGTGCCAGCAGTTCCGGGACCTTAAGCTCATTCGAGCAGTACTTC.

The chain has TRBV11-3 and TRBJ1-4; TRBD1 matches at 7 bases. CDR3 length: 17 amino acids. With V trimmed by 1 base and J by 8 bases, 13 bases remained unmatched. Germline V lookup: CDR1 SGHNT, CDR2 YENEEA. The CDR3 DNA is TGTGCCAGCAGCTTAGTAGGAGGGACAGTTTTCGGCGAAAAACTGTTTTTT. This encodes CASSLVGGTVFGEKLFF.

The chain's CDR3 is CASSPRPGGSMEPQHF. DNA for the CDR3: TGTGCCAGCAGTCCCCGACCCGGGGGTAGTATGGAGCCCCAGCATTTT. This sequence joins TRBV7-2 and TRBJ1-5, with D possibly being TRBD1 (5 bases). The CDR3 totals 16 residues. From germline, CDR1 is SGHTA and CDR2 FQGNSA. V was trimmed by 6 bases and J by 8 bases, leaving 23 bases between them.

This chain connects TRBV30 to TRBJ1-2; D is uncertain. Germline CDR1 and CDR2: GTSNPN and SVGIG (reference sequence). This CDR3 is 11 amino acids long. The V end was cut by 0 bases, the J end by 11 bases, with 10 bases between. DNA for the CDR3: TGTGCCTGGAGTGTACGTGAGGTTTACACCTTC. Its protein product is CAWSVREVYTF.

The rearrangement joins TRBV28 to TRBJ2-7; 8 bases are a match to TRBD1. The V gene end was trimmed by 4 bases and the J gene end by 2 bases; junction bases not matched to a gene: 4. The CDR3 runs 14 residues. CDR1 and CDR2 (germline): MDHEN, SYDVKM. This CDR3 reads CASSSGQGTYEQYF. The CDR3 bases are TGTGCCAGCAGTTCCGGACAGGGTACCTACGAGCAGTACTTC. The complete variable domain, with remaining parts taken from reference TRBV28 and TRBJ2-7, reads DVKVTQSSRYLVKRTGEKVFLECVQDMDHENMFWYRQDPGLGLRLIYFSYDVKMKEKGDIPEGYSVSREKKERFSLILESASTNQTSMYLCASSSGQGTYEQYFGPGTRLTVT.

V and J are TRBV5-5 and TRBJ1-5; no reliable D call. Germline V lookup: CDR1 SGHKS, CDR2 YYEKEE (reference sequence). V lost 1 base to trimming and J lost 4 bases, with 6 bases between them. The CDR3 runs to 13 residues. This CDR3 reads CASSLSLNQPQHF. As DNA, the CDR3 is TGTGCCAGCAGCTTGAGCTTGAATCAGCCCCAGCATTTT.

The chain carries TRBV19 and TRBJ1-3; D gene unclear. The CDR3 sequence is 14 residues long. Trimming shortened V by 10 bases and J by 1 base, and 14 bases separated the two germline ends. Germline CDR1 reads LNHDA; CDR2 reads SQIVND (reference sequence). Here the CDR3 reads CATSLEASGNTIYF. The CDR3 DNA follows: TGTGCCACCTCCTTGGAGGCATCTGGAAACACCATATATTTT.

The chain has TRBV6-1 and TRBJ2-5; D gene ambiguous. Germline CDR1 and CDR2: MNHNS and SASEGT. V shed 6 bases and J shed 5 bases, with 13 bases lying between them. The CDR3 is 13 residues long. Here the CDR3 DNA reads TGTGCCAGCAGCCCCTCCGGGCTGGAGACCCAGTACTTC. The encoded protein is CASSPSGLETQYF.

The rearrangement uses TRBV16 and TRBJ1-5; 8 nucleotides align to TRBD1. The CDR3 totals 15 residues. Per the germline V gene, CDR1 is KGHSY and CDR2 is FQNENV. V lost 0 bases to trimming and J lost 2 bases; unmatched junction nucleotides: 0. The CDR3 reads CASSQSGQGNQPQHF. The CDR3 nucleotides are TGTGCCAGCAGCCAATCGGGACAGGGCAATCAGCCCCAGCATTTT.

This sequence joins TRBV5-5 and TRBJ1-6; 9 positions match TRBD1. The CDR3 sequence is 14 residues long. The V and J ends lost 2 bases and 8 bases, in that order; junction bases with no gene match: 2. Per germline, CDR1 SGHKS and CDR2 YYEKEE (reference sequence). The DNA for the CDR3 is TGTGCCAGCAGCTTTTGGGACAGGGATTCACCCCTCCACTTT. This encodes CASSFWDRDSPLHF.

The genes are TRBV19 and TRBJ2-3; tentative D call: TRBD2 (5 bases). The CDR3 consists of 15 residues. The V gene's germline CDR1 is LNHDA and CDR2 SQIVND (reference sequence). Trimming pared 4 bases from V and 2 bases from J, leaving 13 bases between. CDR3 in DNA: TGTGCCAGTAGTAAAAGGGTAGCGTCCACAGATACGCAGTATTTT. This sequence encodes CASSKRVASTDTQYF.

This clone has only a few counts. Other DNA sequences from this sample encode an identical CDR3 as well. This chain links TRBV6-1 with TRBJ2-3; D is uncertain. Germline CDR1 is MNHNS and CDR2 is SASEGT. The ends were cut back, 6 bases at V and 2 bases at J, with 3 bases in the middle. This CDR3 region has 11 residues. The CDR3: CASRYTDTQYF. CDR3 DNA: TGTGCCAGCAGATACACAGATACGCAGTATTTT.

This rearrangement joins TRBV4-1 to TRBJ2-7, with 8 nucleotides matching TRBD1. The CDR3 spans 15 residues. V was pared by 1 base and J by 6 bases, with 8 bases of the junction left unmatched. Per germline, CDR1 MGHRA and CDR2 YSYEKL. CDR3 coding DNA: TGCGCCAGCAGCCAAGTTGGGGCAGGGGGCCTCGAGCAGTACTTC. Amino acid sequence: CASSQVGAGGLEQYF.

The V gene is TRBV2, the J gene TRBJ1-2, with D unresolved. The germline gives CDR1 SNHLY, CDR2 FYNNEI. Deletions cut 6 bases from V and 2 bases from J, with 7 bases between. The CDR3 loop spans 12 amino acids. This CDR3 reads CASSAENYGYTF. CDR3 coding DNA: TGTGCCAGCAGCGCCGAAAACTATGGCTACACCTTC.